Presented here are 18 T cell receptor beta chains from one specimen sequenced in a study of CD8 T cells in Susac syndrome. The authors reverse transcribed roughly 0.5 to 1 ug RNA with random hexamers. TCRdb called the immunoSEQ multiplex PCR reads again in MiXCR, with one record for every CDR3 protein. Of around 180,000 distinct CDR3 sequences in the sample, 90% to 95% were seen once. Sequencing input: CD4+ T cells from PBMCs. These receptors were taken from a human donor with Susac syndrome.

The chain employs TRBV6-5 and TRBJ1-1, with TRBD1 as a possible D gene (5 bases). The CDR3 totals 12 residues. The V gene lost 6 bases and the J gene lost 8 bases, with 13 bases spanning the gap. Germline V gene data show CDR1 as MNHEY and CDR2 as SVGAGI. The CDR3 sequence is CASRTGTLEAFF. The CDR3 DNA is TGTGCCAGCAGAACCGGGACGCTAGAAGCTTTCTTT.

V gene TRBV20-1 combines with J gene TRBJ2-5; D gene unclear. This CDR3 comprises 12 residues. V was cut by 5 bases and J by 5 bases, with 12 bases left in between. Germline CDR1 is DFQATT and CDR2 is SNEGSKA (reference sequence). For the CDR3, the DNA is TGCAGTGCTCTTCAGCTTAAGGAGACCCAGTACTTC. It encodes CSALQLKETQYF.

This clonotype showed up just once. This rearrangement joins TRBV20-1 to TRBJ1-1; no clear D. Looked up from germline, CDR1 is DFQATT and CDR2 is SNEGSKA (reference sequence). The V end lost 3 bases, the J end lost 8 bases, and 16 bases lay between the germline ends. The CDR3 has 13 amino acids. The CDR3 DNA sequence: TGCAGTGCTAGGGAGATTGACCGGCAAGAAGCTTTCTTT. Translating gives CSAREIDRQEAFF.

The CDR3 here is CSASRGEAFF. For the CDR3, the DNA is TGCAGTGCTAGTCGGGGTGAAGCTTTCTTT. The gene calls are TRBV20-1 and TRBJ1-1; the D is unclear. This CDR3 is 10 amino acids long. Per germline, CDR1 DFQATT and CDR2 SNEGSKA (reference sequence). V was trimmed by 3 bases and J by 7 bases, leaving 6 bases between them.

The chain links TRBV3-1 to TRBJ2-2; D possibly corresponds to TRBD2 (7 bases). The V gene's germline CDR1 is LGHDT and CDR2 YNNKEL (reference sequence). The CDR3 runs 14 residues. With 3 bases removed from V and 4 bases from J, the gap between germline ends came to 9 bases. The chain's CDR3 is CASSQAGATGELFF. The CDR3 region has the DNA TGTGCCAGCAGCCAGGCGGGGGCCACCGGGGAGCTGTTTTTT.

The chain has TRBV7-2 and TRBJ1-1, with 7 positions matching TRBD1. CDR3 size: 15 residues. V was pared by 5 bases and J by 0 bases, with 6 bases of the junction left unmatched. Germline CDR1 SGHTA, CDR2 FQGNSA. CDR3 residues: CASSGDSLLNTEAFF. In DNA form, the CDR3 reads TGTGCCAGCAGCGGGGACAGCCTGTTGAACACTGAAGCTTTCTTT.

CDR3 in amino acids: CAWSTQQVGRGYTF. For the CDR3, the DNA is TGTGCCTGGAGTACCCAACAGGTTGGGCGAGGCTACACCTTC. V usage is TRBV30 and J usage is TRBJ1-2, with a possible D match to TRBD1 (5 bases). Germline assignment: CDR1 GTSNPN and CDR2 SVGIG (reference sequence). V was shortened by 2 bases and J by 8 bases, with 18 bases between the two germline ends. The CDR3 loop spans 14 amino acids.

The V call is TRBV20-1, the J call TRBJ1-6; the match to TRBD1 covers 9 bases. The junction had 11 bases not matched to a gene; V was cut back by 1 base and J by 10 bases. Germline V lookup: CDR1 DFQATT, CDR2 SNEGSKA (reference sequence). The CDR3 covers 16 residues. The CDR3 loop reads CSARGHRDRARSPLHF. As DNA, the CDR3 is TGCAGTGCTAGAGGACACCGGGACAGGGCAAGGTCACCCCTCCACTTT.

This chain connects TRBV29-1 to TRBJ1-2; D is ambiguous. The length of the CDR3 is 10 residues. The germline V gene has CDR1 SQVTM and CDR2 ANQGSEA. Trimming took off 5 bases at V and 6 bases at J, with 7 bases between the two ends. The CDR3 is CSVRDNGYTF. The CDR3 nucleotides are TGCAGCGTTAGAGACAATGGCTACACCTTC.

The rearrangement joins TRBV29-1 to TRBJ2-3; 10 positions match TRBD2. This CDR3 has 13 amino acids. Germline V CDR1 and CDR2: SQVTM, ANQGSEA. Trimming cost V 6 bases and J 2 bases; bases outside gene matches: 2. CDR3 residues: CSVLAGATDTQYF. Written as DNA, the CDR3 is TGCAGCGTCCTAGCGGGGGCCACAGATACGCAGTATTTT.

V is TRBV29-1 and J is TRBJ2-6; D uncertain. In germline, CDR1 is SQVTM, CDR2 ANQGSEA. This CDR3 has 14 residues. Trimming removed 4 bases from V and 4 bases from J, with 11 bases in between. The CDR3 loop reads CSVVGVGGANVLTF. Written as DNA, the CDR3 is TGCAGCGTTGTTGGGGTGGGGGGGGCCAACGTCCTGACTTTC.

The V gene is TRBV28, the J gene TRBJ1-1; 7 nucleotides align to TRBD1. The germline gives CDR1 MDHEN, CDR2 SYDVKM. Unmatched junction bases numbered 2, after V lost 7 bases and J lost 0 bases. The CDR3 covers 13 residues. CDR3 nucleotides: TGTGCCAGCACAGGGGGATTGAACACTGAAGCTTTCTTT. Residues: CASTGGLNTEAFF.

The V gene is TRBV3-1, the J gene TRBJ2-5, with TRBD2 identical over 10 bases. Germline V gene sequence: CDR1 LGHDT, CDR2 YNNKEL (reference sequence). The CDR3 consists of 15 residues. V shed 4 bases, J shed 5 bases, and the junction held 7 bases outside the gene matches. CDR3 residues: CASSRSGGDLETQYF. For the CDR3, the DNA is TGTGCCAGCAGCCGCAGCGGGGGGGACCTCGAGACCCAGTACTTC.

This chain connects TRBV20-1 to TRBJ2-5; D remains ambiguous. Germline CDR1 is DFQATT and CDR2 is SNEGSKA (reference sequence). Trimming shortened V by 6 bases and J by 5 bases, and 13 bases separated the two germline ends. The CDR3 covers 12 residues. This CDR3 reads CSAHPERETQYF. The CDR3 DNA is TGCAGTGCCCACCCCGAACGCGAGACCCAGTACTTC.

The chain employs TRBV6-5 and TRBJ1-2; 7 nucleotides match TRBD1. There are 14 residues in the CDR3. CDR1 and CDR2 (germline): MNHEY, SVGAGI. V lost 10 bases to trimming and J lost 1 base; unmatched junction nucleotides: 9. The CDR3 reads CATVRGGLNYGYTF. In nucleotides, the CDR3 is TGTGCCACCGTGAGAGGGGGCCTTAACTATGGCTACACCTTC.

The genes are TRBV15 and TRBJ2-4; 8 bases align to TRBD1. Trimming at V came to 0 bases and at J to 6 bases, leaving 4 bases not matched to a gene. CDR1 and CDR2 from the germline V gene are LNHNV and YYDKDF (reference sequence). The CDR3 sequence is 15 residues long. This chain's CDR3 is CATSRDARGRNIQYF. In DNA, the CDR3 is TGTGCCACCAGCAGAGATGCCAGGGGGCGAAACATTCAGTACTTC. The whole variable domain, filled in from reference TRBV15 and TRBJ2-4, reads DAMVIQNPRYQVTQFGKPVTLSCSQTLNHNVMYWYQQKSSQAPKLLFHYYDKDFNNEADTPDNFQSRRPNTSFCFLDIRSPGLGDTAMYLCATSRDARGRNIQYFGAGTRLSVL.

The genes are TRBV4-3 and TRBJ2-1, with D maybe TRBD1 (6 bases). V was clipped by 0 bases and J by 0 bases, with 12 bases between them. CDR1 and CDR2 (germline): LGHNA, YSLEER. The CDR3 totals 17 residues. CDR3 residues: CASSQETRGSSYNEQFF. As DNA, the CDR3 is TGCGCCAGCAGCCAAGAGACCAGGGGTAGCTCCTACAATGAGCAGTTCTTC.

The chain links TRBV3-1 to TRBJ1-2, with 7 bases lining up with TRBD1. V trimming: 3 bases; J trimming: 7 bases; junction bases outside the gene matches: 5. CDR1 is LGHDT, CDR2 YNNKEL, per germline (reference sequence). This CDR3 region has 13 residues. In DNA, the CDR3 is TGTGCCAGCAGCCAGCGAGGGGGCGTTGGCTACACCTTC. This encodes CASSQRGGVGYTF.